The table lists the clone carrying this T cell receptor beta chain with a few counts. Its antigen is still unknown. These data originate in a study of human T cells and chemical hapten exposure. About the research overall: Patients additionally received therapeutic doses of diphenylcyclopropenone on the scalp once a week, and this continued throughout the approximately 26-week study. It was small differences in pooled library volume that mainly caused per-sample TCR yields to vary. Study-wide results and limits: Expanded TCRs produced significantly more large CDR3 similarity clusters than controls did.

Unique molecular identifiers were affixed to discrete cDNA molecules within the library. TCRdb processed the RACE reads anew with MiXCR; each CDR3 protein has one entry. Of approximately 320,000 distinct CDR3 sequences listed, over 5% are singletons. The CDR3 is 14 amino acids. Looked up from germline, CDR1 is KGHSH and CDR2 is LQKENI. V lost 4 bases and J lost 5, with 9 bases in between. Time point: pre-sensitization, week 0. The treatment: therapeutic diphenylcyclopropenone sensitization with weekly scalp DPC. V usage is TRBV18 and J usage is TRBJ1-6; D is ambiguous. This TCR derives from a woman aged 18-29 years with alopecia areata. Some clones in this sample may be carry-over from other donors' samples. This specimen consisted of whole blood, obtained in connection with sensitization to the hapten diphenylcyclopropenone (DPC). The CDR3: CASSLGINNSPLHF. CDR3 nucleotide sequence: TGTGCCAGCTCACTGGGCATCAATAATTCACCCCTCCACTTT.